These T cell receptor beta chains were read from a single sample in a study of blood T cells in healthy people across ages. TCRdb used MiXCR to reprocess the 5' RACE reads, holding one entry per CDR3 protein. The data contain about 1.6 million distinct CDR3 sequences, roughly 32% of them seen just once; the ten biggest clones take up about 10%. Sequenced input: blood. These receptors were taken from a woman aged 25 to 39 in good health. Each CDR3 is given with its conserved first and last residue. Fields, in order: J gene, D gene, clone size, V gene, CDR3 DNA, CDR3 protein. A D gene is named only where the DNA matches it firmly. Clone size, where shown, is once, few, many, or a class for clones that have expanded.

J gene: TRBJ2-5
D gene: TRBD2
clone size: few
V gene: TRBV5-1
CDR3 DNA: TGCGCCAGCAGCTTGACAGCGGGGGGCCAAGAGGCCCAGTACTTC
CDR3 protein: CASSLTAGGQEAQYF

J gene: TRBJ2-7
D gene: .
clone size: .
V gene: TRBV11-2
CDR3 DNA: TGTGCCAGCAGCTTAGACAGGACAGCCGTCCGGGAGCAGTACTTC
CDR3 protein: CASSLDRTAVREQYF

J gene: TRBJ1-4
D gene: .
clone size: .
V gene: TRBV20-1
CDR3 DNA: TGCAGTGCTAGTCAAGGCGGCCGAGCAACTAATGAAAAACTGTTTTTT
CDR3 protein: CSASQGGRATNEKLFF

J gene: TRBJ2-4
D gene: TRBD2
clone size: few
V gene: TRBV20-1
CDR3 DNA: TGCAGTGGCGGGGGGGCCGGGACCAAAAACATTCAGTACTTC
CDR3 protein: CSGGGAGTKNIQYF

J gene: TRBJ2-5
D gene: .
clone size: few
V gene: TRBV25-1
CDR3 DNA: TGTGCCAGCAGTGAGCCCCTGATCGAGACCCAGTACTTC
CDR3 protein: CASSEPLIETQYF

J gene: TRBJ2-1
D gene: TRBD2
clone size: .
V gene: TRBV2
CDR3 DNA: TGTGCCAGCAGTGGTCCGATTAGCGGGAGGGCCATAGATGAGCAGTTCTTC
CDR3 protein: CASSGPISGRAIDEQFF

J gene: TRBJ1-6
D gene: .
clone size: .
V gene: TRBV3-1
CDR3 DNA: TGTGCCAGCAGCCTGGACGTACTTATAACCCCCCTCCACTTT
CDR3 protein: CASSLDVLITPLHF

J gene: TRBJ2-5
D gene: .
clone size: .
V gene: TRBV18
CDR3 DNA: TGTGCCAGCTCACCAGGGGACAAGACCCAGTACTTC
CDR3 protein: CASSPGDKTQYF

J gene: TRBJ2-3
D gene: TRBD2
clone size: .
V gene: TRBV20-1
CDR3 DNA: TGCAGTGCTAGAGATCTCGCGGGGGACCACACAGGTACGCAGTATTTT
CDR3 protein: CSARDLAGDHTGTQYF

J gene: TRBJ1-3
D gene: TRBD1
clone size: .
V gene: TRBV12-3/TRBV12-4
CDR3 DNA: TGTGCCAGCAGACCCTACGGACAGGGACCCTCTGGAAACACCATATATTTT
CDR3 protein: CASRPYGQGPSGNTIYF

J gene: TRBJ1-2
D gene: .
clone size: few
V gene: TRBV12-3/TRBV12-4
CDR3 DNA: TGTGCCAGCAGTTTAGCAAGGGGCTCGGACGGCTACACCTTC
CDR3 protein: CASSLARGSDGYTF

J gene: TRBJ1-2
D gene: .
clone size: few
V gene: TRBV6-6
CDR3 DNA: TGTGCCAGCTCGGACGGTTTTGGCTACACCTTC
CDR3 protein: CASSDGFGYTF

J gene: TRBJ2-7
D gene: TRBD2
clone size: .
V gene: TRBV6-1
CDR3 DNA: TGTGCCAGCATTTGGACTAGCGGCTACGAGCAGTACTTC
CDR3 protein: CASIWTSGYEQYF

J gene: TRBJ2-3
D gene: .
clone size: few
V gene: TRBV13
CDR3 DNA: TGTGCCAGCAGCCCCCCCTCCGTGGCTAGCACAGATACGCAGTATTTT
CDR3 protein: CASSPPSVASTDTQYF

J gene: TRBJ1-2
D gene: .
clone size: few
V gene: TRBV29-1
CDR3 DNA: TGCAGCGTTGACGACAACTATGGCTACACCTTC
CDR3 protein: CSVDDNYGYTF

J gene: TRBJ2-3
D gene: .
clone size: .
V gene: TRBV6-1
CDR3 DNA: TGTGCCAGCTTCAAAGGACCCCCAGATACGCAGTATTTT
CDR3 protein: CASFKGPPDTQYF

J gene: TRBJ2-7
D gene: TRBD1
clone size: many
V gene: TRBV7-9
CDR3 DNA: TGTGCCAGCACCCGGGACAGGGCCTACGAGCAGTACTTC
CDR3 protein: CASTRDRAYEQYF

J gene: TRBJ2-1
D gene: TRBD2
clone size: .
V gene: TRBV20-1
CDR3 DNA: TGCAGTGCTAAAAAAACTAGCGGGAACTACAATGAGCAGTTCTTC
CDR3 protein: CSAKKTSGNYNEQFF

J gene: TRBJ1-2
D gene: .
clone size: .
V gene: TRBV3-1
CDR3 DNA: TGTGCCGGCAGCCAAGGTCCGGGTCTCTATGGCTACACCTTC
CDR3 protein: CAGSQGPGLYGYTF

J gene: TRBJ2-7
D gene: .
clone size: .
V gene: TRBV6-1
CDR3 DNA: TGTGCCAGCAGTCCCGGGACAAAGGTCTACGAGCAGTACTTC
CDR3 protein: CASSPGTKVYEQYF

J gene: TRBJ2-1
D gene: .
clone size: .
V gene: TRBV2
CDR3 DNA: TGTGCCAGCAGGGCCCGGAACCTTAGCAATGAGCAGTTCTTC
CDR3 protein: CASRARNLSNEQFF

J gene: TRBJ2-7
D gene: TRBD1
clone size: once
V gene: TRBV7-2
CDR3 DNA: TGTGCCAGCAGCCCCGGACAGGAGGCGTACGAGCAGTACTTC
CDR3 protein: CASSPGQEAYEQYF

J gene: TRBJ2-3
D gene: .
clone size: few
V gene: TRBV11-2
CDR3 DNA: TGTGCCAGCAGCTTTTCCGGGGGCGGGTATCGCACAGATACGCAGTATTTT
CDR3 protein: CASSFSGGGYRTDTQYF

J gene: TRBJ2-3
D gene: TRBD2
clone size: .
V gene: TRBV12-3/TRBV12-4
CDR3 DNA: TGTGCCAGCAGTCCCTTTAGCGGGGGGGGCGGCGCAGATACGCAGTATTTT
CDR3 protein: CASSPFSGGGGADTQYF

J gene: TRBJ2-3
D gene: .
clone size: .
V gene: TRBV7-9
CDR3 DNA: TGTGCCAGCAGCTTTTCAACAGACACAGATACGCAGTATTTT
CDR3 protein: CASSFSTDTDTQYF

J gene: TRBJ2-3
D gene: .
clone size: few
V gene: TRBV2
CDR3 DNA: TGTGCCAGCAGTGAAGAAACAGATACGCAGTATTTT
CDR3 protein: CASSEETDTQYF

J gene: TRBJ1-3
D gene: .
clone size: .
V gene: TRBV4-1
CDR3 DNA: TGCGCCAGCAGCCAAGGTGACCGTCAAGCTGGAAACACCATATATTTT
CDR3 protein: CASSQGDRQAGNTIYF

J gene: TRBJ2-3
D gene: TRBD2
clone size: few
V gene: TRBV4-1
CDR3 DNA: TGCGCCAGCAGCCCAGTGGGACTAGCCGTTTCCACAGATACGCAGTATTTT
CDR3 protein: CASSPVGLAVSTDTQYF

J gene: TRBJ2-5
D gene: .
clone size: few
V gene: TRBV10-2
CDR3 DNA: TGCGCCAGCACCTTCGACAGTATCTTCGGGACCCAGTACTTC
CDR3 protein: CASTFDSIFGTQYF

J gene: TRBJ2-3
D gene: .
clone size: .
V gene: TRBV7-2
CDR3 DNA: TGTGCCAGCAGGCTCCCAGCCGGGGGCATAGGAGATACGCAGTATTTT
CDR3 protein: CASRLPAGGIGDTQYF

J gene: TRBJ2-1
D gene: .
clone size: .
V gene: TRBV5-1
CDR3 DNA: TGCGCCAGCAGCTTGGGACAGGTTAACAACGAGCAGTTCTTC
CDR3 protein: CASSLGQVNNEQFF

J gene: TRBJ1-1
D gene: .
clone size: .
V gene: TRBV9
CDR3 DNA: TGTGCCAGCAGCGTAGAGGATATTACGAACACTGAAGCTTTCTTT
CDR3 protein: CASSVEDITNTEAFF

J gene: TRBJ1-1
D gene: .
clone size: .
V gene: TRBV28
CDR3 DNA: TGTGCCAGCATTAATAACCGGGGCACTGAAGCTTTCTTT
CDR3 protein: CASINNRGTEAFF

J gene: TRBJ2-7
D gene: .
clone size: few
V gene: TRBV28
CDR3 DNA: TGTACCAGCAGTAGTCTGTACAGGTCCCACGAGCAGTACTTC
CDR3 protein: CTSSSLYRSHEQYF

J gene: TRBJ2-1
D gene: .
clone size: .
V gene: TRBV12-3/TRBV12-4
CDR3 DNA: TGTGCCAGCAGAGTAGGGGGGACGACTTCCAATGAGCAGTTCTTC
CDR3 protein: CASRVGGTTSNEQFF

J gene: TRBJ2-5
D gene: .
clone size: .
V gene: TRBV7-8
CDR3 DNA: TGTGCCAGCAGCCCTGTTCCCCCAGGCCGAGGGCTTCGGGAGACCCAGTACTTC
CDR3 protein: CASSPVPPGRGLRETQYF

J gene: TRBJ2-4
D gene: TRBD1
clone size: .
V gene: TRBV20-1
CDR3 DNA: TGCAGTGCTACCCCGTCCATCCGGGACAGGACCGATAACCTAGCCAAAAACATTCAGTACTTC
CDR3 protein: CSATPSIRDRTDNLAKNIQYF

J gene: TRBJ2-1
D gene: .
clone size: .
V gene: TRBV9
CDR3 DNA: TGTGCCAGCAGCGTACACGGATCCTCCTACAGTGAGCAGTTCTTC
CDR3 protein: CASSVHGSSYSEQFF

J gene: TRBJ1-2
D gene: .
clone size: few
V gene: TRBV7-9
CDR3 DNA: TGTGCCAGCAGCCCCGACTCCAGGCAGGCCGCAGCTAACTATGGCTACACCTTC
CDR3 protein: CASSPDSRQAAANYGYTF

J gene: TRBJ1-5
D gene: .
clone size: few
V gene: TRBV27
CDR3 DNA: TGTGCCAGCAGCGTACAGGGTCCCAATCAGCCCCAGCATTTT
CDR3 protein: CASSVQGPNQPQHF

J gene: TRBJ2-1
D gene: .
clone size: many
V gene: TRBV7-9
CDR3 DNA: TGTGCCAGCAGCCAGGGGTCTAGTGTATTCGATGAGCAGTTCTTC
CDR3 protein: CASSQGSSVFDEQFF

J gene: TRBJ1-2
D gene: .
clone size: .
V gene: TRBV6-5
CDR3 DNA: TGTGCCAGCAGCACCAATCCCGCAGGGATATACGGCTACACCTTC
CDR3 protein: CASSTNPAGIYGYTF

J gene: TRBJ2-7
D gene: .
clone size: .
V gene: TRBV7-6
CDR3 DNA: TGTGCCAGCAGCCTGACCGACGGAAATCCCTACGAGCAGTACTTC
CDR3 protein: CASSLTDGNPYEQYF

J gene: TRBJ2-7
D gene: .
clone size: .
V gene: TRBV14
CDR3 DNA: TGTGCCAGCAGCCCCCTGGGGTGCGAGCAGTACTTC
CDR3 protein: CASSPLGCEQYF

J gene: TRBJ2-1
D gene: TRBD2
clone size: few
V gene: TRBV4-2
CDR3 DNA: TGTGCCAGCAGCCAAGAGTTGGGGACTAGCGGTTACAATGAGCAGTTCTTC
CDR3 protein: CASSQELGTSGYNEQFF

J gene: TRBJ1-5
D gene: .
clone size: few
V gene: TRBV20-1
CDR3 DNA: TGCAGTGCTCGTCAGGGGACCAGGAGTCAGCCCCAGCATTTT
CDR3 protein: CSARQGTRSQPQHF

J gene: TRBJ1-5
D gene: TRBD1
clone size: once
V gene: TRBV30
CDR3 DNA: TGTGCCTGGAGTGAAGGGGGCTTGAATCAGCCCCAGCATTTT
CDR3 protein: CAWSEGGLNQPQHF

J gene: TRBJ1-1
D gene: .
clone size: few
V gene: TRBV5-1
CDR3 DNA: TGCGCCAGCAGCCAGGACCCCGCGTTTGTGAGGAACACTGAAGCTTTCTTT
CDR3 protein: CASSQDPAFVRNTEAFF

J gene: TRBJ2-1
D gene: TRBD2
clone size: few
V gene: TRBV15
CDR3 DNA: TGTGCCACCAGCTCCCGGTGGGGACTAGCGGCTATGTCCTACAATGAGCAGTTCTTC
CDR3 protein: CATSSRWGLAAMSYNEQFF

J gene: TRBJ2-4
D gene: TRBD2
clone size: few
V gene: TRBV6-5
CDR3 DNA: TGTGCCAGCGGTTCGGGACTAGCGGGACTTAGCCGGGCCAAAAACATTCAGTACTTC
CDR3 protein: CASGSGLAGLSRAKNIQYF

J gene: TRBJ2-5
D gene: .
clone size: few
V gene: TRBV18
CDR3 DNA: TGTGCCAGCTCACCAAAGGCGGGATCAAGGACAGGACAAGAGACCCAGTACTTC
CDR3 protein: CASSPKAGSRTGQETQYF